This T cell receptor (beta chain) was sequenced in a study of shared clonotypes between healthy human individuals (TCRdb year 2020). Regarding the complete study: The cohort included a few men and a couple of women between 18 and 49 years of age. To estimate repertoire size and how much clonotypes are shared between individuals, the study performed deep sequencing of blood TCR repertoires from roughly five healthy adults. To increase sequencing depth and limit assay-specific biases, TCR repertoire library preparation and sequencing were carried out by different laboratories using diverse techniques. Per donor, leukapheresis produced somewhere between about 0.94 and 9.5 billion PBMCs. For each donor, CD4 naive and CD4 memory were each given three plates, CD8 naive was given two plates, and CD8 memory was given one plate.

A word on this clone: Its antigen specificity is not known. Base qualities are not recorded, but no much larger clone differs from it by a single base.

Here is what the overall study found, with its caveats: Sharing across several donors was observed for about 5% of naive CD4, about 4% of naive CD8, 2% to 2.5% of memory CD4, and around 0.4% of memory CD8 clonotypes. The genetic and exposure-history diversity represented was limited by the small number of donors. Estimated clonotype richness was generally larger for naive than for memory subsets. Only blood was sampled, and tissue TCR repertoires likely differ from those in blood. Higher generation probabilities were observed for clonotypes shared by all four sorted-subset donors than for non-shared clonotypes. Incomplete sequencing was indicated by rarefaction of sorted-subset datasets, despite the large sequencing depth. Pairwise subsampling led to the expectation that sequencing depth would affect the degree of clonotype sharing among donors.

Using the deep immunoSEQ assay, multiplex PCR amplified TCR CDR3 regions from genomic DNA. Extracted genomic DNA from each cell subset was spread evenly across all wells of several immunoSEQ 96-well plates, with each plate serving as a replicate. For sorted subsets, 200 to 250 ng genomic DNA, equal to 30,000 to 35,000 T cell genomes, was loaded into each replicate PCR. The purified libraries were quantified using a Qubit 3.0 fluorometer, sized with a Bioanalyzer 2100, and then quantified again using the KAPA Library Quantification kit. A separate single-read 150-cycle Illumina NextSeq 550 flow cell was used to sequence each immunoSEQ 96-well plate. The authors' analysis ran thus. Because the immunoSEQ output held only junctional sequences and lacked quality scores, the filtering could not match the filtering applied to full-length reads. To assign V/J genes and CDR3, sequences were annotated against IMGT germline references using PyIR, a Python wrapper for IgBLAST v1.9. Reads were removed for weak V/J assignments (E-value above 1e-6), missing CDR3, stop codons, out-of-frame junctions, or ambiguous translated residues. V3J clonotypes were defined as sequences sharing an identical inferred V gene, J gene, and CDR3 amino acid sequence. Percentage overlap between repertoires was calculated by dividing the number of shared unique clonotypes by the size of the smaller repertoire. RTK rarefaction, the Chao1 estimator, and Recon v2.1 estimates of unobserved clonotypes were used to assess repertoire richness. For all TCRbeta clonotypes obtained by the gDNA method from a handful of donors, generation probabilities were computed with OLGA. Not all clones reach the TCRdb copy of this immuneACCESS table, which keeps in-frame sequences only. Checked studies attribute under half of the gap to unresolved V genes and leave the rest unexplained. V and J calls and clone size are as listed in that table; D and trimming were resolved from the DNA. Present in this sample are roughly 2,000,000 clones, about 95% of which were seen just once. The top ten clonotypes cover 1% to 1.5% of the sample.

The CDR3 covers 12 residues, taking in both the cysteine and the phenylalanine. Only the CDR3 DNA stays, 36 bases, in frame from base 1. V and J are truncated by 5 bases and 5 bases respectively, leaving an intervening sequence of 9 bases. Based on the germline V gene (reference sequence), the CDR1 and CDR2 sequences are MNHNY and SVGAGI. CD8 naive samples consisted of CD45RO-negative cells that were positively selected for CCR7, yielding a CD45RA+CCR7+ population without TemRA cells. Healthy HIV-negative adults with no recently reported acute infections or vaccinations were included as donors. All donors were Caucasian adults living in Nashville, Tennessee, USA. Blood was collected by leukapheresis, and PBMCs were isolated by Ficoll-Histopaque density gradient centrifugation and then cryopreserved in liquid nitrogen vapor phase. Purity and quantity of every magnetically sorted T cell population were checked by analytical flow cytometry. Genomic DNA was isolated from each sorted fraction and quantified by UV absorbance on a Nanodrop 2000c.

The V and J segments used are TRBV6-6 and TRBJ2-5, with the D segment identity uncertain. This TCR derives from a man aged 18 to 30 in good health. Sequenced input: naive CD8+ T cells sorted from blood. What the cell subset or site label conveys for this sample: CD45RA+CCR7+. The DNA sequence is given as TGTGCCAGCAGTAACATACGGGAGACCCAGTACTTC. This translates into CASSNIRETQYF.